This T cell receptor beta chain was obtained from a study of T cell repertoires in cytomegalovirus infection. Study-wide context: CMV epitopes that were recently identified and HLA-C-restricted were used alongside well-studied HLA-B-restricted ones. Indicated by public TCR beta signatures were CMV infection and matching HLA type.

TCRdb analysed the reads with MiXCR anew, one entry per CDR3 protein. The table has roughly 920,000 distinct CDR3 sequences, approximately 33% seen once. Study findings and constraints: Carriers of CMV and the relevant HLA type were discriminated by public TCR beta frequency. Clonotype analysis showed dominance of the ex vivo response by HLA-C-restricted CMV-specific TCR beta clonotypes.

The CDR3 sequence is 16 residues long. V gave up 2 bases and J gave up 10 bases; unmatched junction bases: 14. Germline-derived CDR1 and CDR2 are MDHEN and SYDVKM. For this clonotype: What it recognizes is unknown.

The sample here was cultured CD8+ T cells from PBMCs, taken from culture after CMV antigen stimulation. The TCR comes from a human donor in good health (CMV status not recorded). Some clones in this sample may be carry-over from other donors' samples. The chain employs TRBV28 and TRBJ2-1; 7 bases align to TRBD1. CDR3 sequence (DNA): TGTGCCAGCAGTTTACAAATCGGACAGGAAATTTGGGAGCAGTTCTTC. This codes for CASSLQIGQEIWEQFF. The full variable domain, with the rest looked up from reference TRBV28 and TRBJ2-1, is DVKVTQSSRYLVKRTGEKVFLECVQDMDHENMFWYRQDPGLGLRLIYFSYDVKMKEKGDIPEGYSVSREKKERFSLILESASTNQTSMYLCASSLQIGQEIWEQFFGPGTRLTVL.